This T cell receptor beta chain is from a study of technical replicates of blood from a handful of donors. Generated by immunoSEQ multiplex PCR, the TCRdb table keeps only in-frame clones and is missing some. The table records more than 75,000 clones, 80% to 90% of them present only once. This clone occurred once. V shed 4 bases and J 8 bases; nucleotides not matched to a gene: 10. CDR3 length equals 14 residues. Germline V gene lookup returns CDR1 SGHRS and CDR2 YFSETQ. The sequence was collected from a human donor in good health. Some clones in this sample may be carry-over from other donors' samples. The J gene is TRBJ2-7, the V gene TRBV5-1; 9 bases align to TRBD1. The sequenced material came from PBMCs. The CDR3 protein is CASSPQGQGLQQYF. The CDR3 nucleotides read TGCGCCAGCAGCCCGCAGGGACAGGGTCTTCAGCAGTACTTC.